The source of this T cell receptor (beta chain) is a study of breast tumors, draining lymph nodes, adjacent tissues. Study outcomes and limitations: Findings are consistent with lymph node origin and intratumoral expansion of most tumor T cells. Tumor TCR diversity was below lymph nodes but above nontumor tissue.

The table lists this clonotype with many counts. Its target is not known. Per the germline V gene, CDR1 is SNHLY and CDR2 is FYNNEI. Trimming took 3 bases from V and 6 from J, leaving 6 bases between them. The CDR3 totals 12 residues. Breast cancer patients provided tissue from their axillary draining lymph nodes. TCRdb reprocessed the multiplex PCR reads with MiXCR, giving one entry per CDR3 protein. In the table there are around 230,000 distinct CDR3 sequences, approximately 29% of which are singletons. The TCR originated in a female donor with breast cancer. Some clones in this sample may be carry-over from other donors' samples. The chain links TRBV2 to TRBJ1-3, with unresolved D. Material for sequencing was axillary lymph node tissue. CDR3 sequence: CASSDSPNTIYF. CDR3 coding DNA: TGTGCCAGCAGTGACTCCCCAAACACCATATATTTT. Full variable domain (rest looked up from reference TRBV2 and TRBJ1-3): EPEVTQTPSHQVTQMGQEVILRCVPISNHLYFYWYRQILGQKVEFLVSFYNNEISEKSEIFDDQFSVERPDGSNFTLKIRSTKLEDSAMYFCASSDSPNTIYFGEGSWLTVV.